The 11 T cell receptor beta chains in this list originate from one sample, sequenced in a study of read filtering for tumor transcriptome and immune sequencing. From roughly 390 ng of RNA, a library with molecular barcoded alpha/delta and beta/gamma adaptors was made. One entry per CDR3 protein, called by TCRdb with MiXCR from the reads. This table has roughly 130,000 distinct CDR3 sequences, 10% to 15% appearing once. Sequencing was carried out using a population of CD138-negative cells sorted from bone marrow. The receptors were sampled from a donor over 35 with multiple myeloma.

This chain uses TRBV18 with TRBJ1-1; 8 nucleotides align to TRBD1. Trimming removed 5 bases from V and 0 bases from J; junction bases left unmatched: 2. Germline V lookup: CDR1 KGHSH, CDR2 LQKENI. The CDR3 is made up of 14 amino acids. Here the CDR3 DNA reads TGTGCCAGCTCAACGACAGGGGTGAACACTGAAGCTTTCTTT. Its protein product is CASSTTGVNTEAFF.

This clonotype was counted a few times. V and J are TRBV11-2 and TRBJ2-3, with TRBD1 matching 9 bases. V was pared by 11 bases and J by 4 bases, with 10 bases of the junction left unmatched. CDR1 and CDR2 (germline): SGHAT, FQNNGV. There are 14 residues in the CDR3. The CDR3 sequence is CASTGTGRADTQYF. As DNA, the CDR3 is TGTGCCTCAACCGGGACAGGGAGGGCAGATACGCAGTATTTT.

This clonotype came up a few times. The chain recombines TRBV11-2 with TRBJ2-1; D is unresolved. CDR3 length equals 13 residues. The germline V gene has CDR1 SGHAT and CDR2 FQNNGV. Trimming took off 5 bases at V and 1 base at J, with 6 bases between the two ends. The chain's CDR3 is CASSPYSYNEQFF. CDR3 bases: TGTGCCAGCAGCCCCTATTCCTACAATGAGCAGTTCTTC. Variable domain in full (rest from reference TRBV11-2 and TRBJ2-1): EAGVAQSPRYKIIEKRQSVAFWCNPISGHATLYWYQQILGQGPKLLIQFQNNGVVDDSQLPKDRFSAERLKGVDSTLKIQPAKLEDSAVYLCASSPYSYNEQFFGPGTRLTVL.

This clonotype was seen ten or more times. The CDR3 sequence is CASSFLDPNTGELFF. DNA for the CDR3: TGCGCCAGCAGCTTCTTGGACCCGAACACCGGGGAGCTGTTTTTT. This rearrangement joins TRBV5-1 to TRBJ2-2; no reliable D call. The CDR3 loop spans 15 amino acids. Germline V gene sequence: CDR1 SGHRS, CDR2 YFSETQ. V gave up 2 bases and J gave up 0 bases, with 8 bases separating them.

This clonotype came up a few times. This may be a read error, as it is one base from a much larger clone. The rearrangement uses TRBV3-1 and TRBJ2-7, with 7 bases identical to TRBD1. Per germline, CDR1 LGHDT and CDR2 YNNKEL (reference sequence). The CDR3 consists of 15 residues. Trimming at V came to 0 bases and at J to 6 bases, leaving 8 bases not matched to a gene. CDR3 residues: CASSQEVGQWVEQYF. The CDR3 coding sequence is TGTGCCAGCAGCCAAGAAGTGGGACAGTGGGTCGAGCAGTACTTC.

This clonotype showed up just a few times. The CDR3 DNA follows: TGCGCCAGCAGCCAAGATTCGGCTAGCGGGGTCTCGGGGGCCAAAAACATTCAGTACTTC. Protein: CASSQDSASGVSGAKNIQYF. The gene calls are TRBV4-1 and TRBJ2-4, with 9 positions matching TRBD2. This CDR3 is 20 amino acids long. The germline V gene has CDR1 MGHRA and CDR2 YSYEKL. Trimming took 0 bases from V and 1 from J; bases not matched to a gene: 13.

This clonotype has ten or more counts. This chain uses TRBV5-1 with TRBJ2-7; D gene unclear. Trimming shortened V by 6 bases and J by 3 bases, and 13 bases separated the two germline ends. The CDR3 runs 13 residues. Germline V gene data show CDR1 as SGHRS and CDR2 as YFSETQ. CDR3 region: CASNTGVGYEQYF. The CDR3 bases are TGCGCCAGCAATACTGGTGTGGGCTACGAGCAGTACTTC. Drawing the rest from reference TRBV5-1 and TRBJ2-7, the complete variable domain is KAGVTQTPRYLIKTRGQQVTLSCSPISGHRSVSWYQQTPGQGLQFLFEYFSETQRNKGNFPGRFSGRQFSNSRSEMNVSTLELGDSALYLCASNTGVGYEQYFGPGTRLTVT.

The chain recombines TRBV28 with TRBJ1-1; D not certain. Germline V lookup: CDR1 MDHEN, CDR2 SYDVKM. The CDR3 contains 17 residues. Trimming cost V 0 bases and J 0 bases, with 14 bases left between them. CDR3 protein: CASSLWGMVGVNTEAFF. The CDR3 coding sequence is TGTGCCAGCAGTTTATGGGGGATGGTTGGAGTGAACACTGAAGCTTTCTTT.

At least ten counts were recorded for this clonotype. The V gene is TRBV9, the J gene TRBJ2-5, with 7 bases fitting TRBD2. Germline-derived CDR1 and CDR2 are SGDLS and YYNGEE. V lost 3 bases, J lost 6 bases, and 5 bases stayed unmatched. The length of the CDR3 is 13 residues. The CDR3 region has the DNA TGTGCCAGCAGCGGGACGGGAGGACAGACCCAGTACTTC. It is translated as CASSGTGGQTQYF.

This clonotype has just a few counts. A much larger clonotype is one base distant, so this may be a read error. V usage is TRBV5-1 and J usage is TRBJ2-1; no firm D call. The CDR3 is made up of 13 amino acids. CDR1 is SGHRS, CDR2 YFSETQ, per germline. V was pared by 6 bases and J by 10 bases, with 17 bases between. The CDR3 sequence: CASTFLATDEQFF. CDR3 DNA: TGCGCCAGCACCTTCCTTGCTACGGACGAGCAGTTCTTC.

There are many counts of this clonotype. The chain uses TRBV3-1 and TRBJ1-5; D gene ambiguous. Germline values: CDR1 LGHDT, CDR2 YNNKEL (reference sequence). V dropped 0 bases and J dropped 7 bases, with 7 bases sitting between them. The CDR3 spans 13 residues. CDR3: CASSQDTGQPQHF. DNA for the CDR3: TGTGCCAGCAGCCAAGATACTGGGCAGCCCCAGCATTTT.